A single sample is the source of the 29 T cell receptor beta chains below, sequenced in a study of T cells in Graves' hyperthyroidism and ophthalmopathy. The investigators amplified TCR beta CDR3 regions from RNA transcripts. First-round RT-PCR of the TCR CDR3 relied on the HTBI primer set. TCRdb re-analysed the multiplex PCR reads in MiXCR, keeping a single row per CDR3 protein. The sample lists hundreds of thousands of distinct CDR3 sequences, about 15% seen once, with around 5.4% in the top ten. The sequencing sample was made of blood. The receptors originated from a woman aged 25 to 39 with Graves' hyperthyroidism that later progressed to Graves' ophthalmopathy.

Ten or more counts support this clonotype. This chain links TRBV19 with TRBJ1-4; D gene unclear. The V end lost 6 bases, the J end lost 4 bases, and 12 bases lay between the germline ends. Per germline, CDR1 LNHDA and CDR2 SQIVND (reference sequence). The CDR3 loop spans 14 amino acids. This CDR3 reads CASSINGLNEKLFF. The CDR3 nucleotides are TGTGCCAGTAGCATCAACGGACTTAATGAAAAACTGTTTTTT.

This clonotype was recorded many times. The J gene is TRBJ2-1, the V gene TRBV10-3; D gene uncertain. V was trimmed by 2 bases and J by 0 bases, leaving 11 bases between them. The germline CDR1 and CDR2 sequences are ENHRY and SYGVKD. This CDR3 spans 16 amino acids. The DNA of the CDR3 is TGTGCCATCAGTGAGGACAACTACACCTCCTACAATGAGCAGTTCTTC. It yields the protein CAISEDNYTSYNEQFF.

As regards this clonotype: This clone may be a read error of a much larger clone one base away. The chain links TRBV14 to TRBJ2-7, with D perhaps TRBD2 (5 bases). The ends were cut back, 2 bases at V and 0 bases at J, with 5 bases in the middle. Germline CDR1 SGHDN, CDR2 FVKESK. The CDR3 contains 13 residues. CDR3: CASSQRGSYEQYF. CDR3 DNA sequence: TGTGCCAGCAGCCAACGGGGCTCCTACGAGCAGTACTTC.

This clonotype was observed many times. The chain is built from TRBV12-3 or TRBV12-4 and TRBJ2-3; 13 bases match TRBD2. The CDR3 is 14 amino acids. V dropped 6 bases and J dropped 5; count of bases not matched to a gene: 2. The CDR3 sequence: CASRRTSGRDTQYF. In DNA form, the CDR3 reads TGTGCCAGCAGAAGGACTAGCGGGAGAGATACGCAGTATTTT.

This clonotype was seen repeatedly, ten times or more. The rearrangement links TRBV2 to TRBJ2-7; D not resolved. Germline lookup yields CDR1 SNHLY and CDR2 FYNNEI. CDR3 length: 11 residues. V lost 4 bases, J lost 6 bases, and 7 bases lay in between. The CDR3 nucleotides read TGTGCCAGCAGTGTAGGACGCGAGCAGTACTTC. It codes for CASSVGREQYF.

The V gene is TRBV7-2, the J gene TRBJ1-4; 11 bases match TRBD1. Per the germline V gene, CDR1 is SGHTA and CDR2 is FQGNSA. The CDR3 runs 17 residues. After removal of 1 base from V and 0 bases from J, the junction contained 1 base not matched to a gene. The CDR3 is CASSLVGQGATNEKLFF. CDR3 coding DNA: TGTGCCAGCAGCTTAGTGGGACAGGGGGCAACTAATGAAAAACTGTTTTTT.

In this sample, this clonotype turned up many times. The chain is built from TRBV6-2 or TRBV6-3 and TRBJ1-1, with a possible D match to TRBD1 (5 bases). This CDR3 spans 13 amino acids. Between the trimmed V and J ends, which lost 8 bases and 4 bases, there was a span of 14 bases. CDR1 MNHEY and CDR2 SVGEGT come from the germline V gene. CDR3 residues: CASDRGILTEAFF. The CDR3 DNA is TGTGCCAGCGACCGGGGGATCCTCACTGAAGCTTTCTTT.

This clonotype was counted many times. The V call is TRBV12-3 or TRBV12-4, the J call TRBJ2-7; D remains unclear. Trimming took 3 bases from V and 6 from J, leaving 12 bases between them. The CDR3 covers 13 residues. CDR3 nucleotide sequence: TGTGCCAGCAGTTTCGGATCGTCAGCCGAGCAGTACTTC. Amino acids: CASSFGSSAEQYF.

This clonotype was seen at least ten times. This chain links TRBV11-2 with TRBJ1-4, with D unclear. The CDR3 covers 14 residues. V lost 4 bases and J 0 bases, leaving 6 bases between the germline ends. Germline assignment: CDR1 SGHAT and CDR2 FQNNGV. Here the CDR3 reads CASSWTPTNEKLFF. The CDR3, as DNA: TGTGCCAGCAGCTGGACTCCAACTAATGAAAAACTGTTTTTT.

Only a few counts were recorded for this clonotype. This chain links TRBV9 with TRBJ2-5; D is ambiguous. The CDR3 loop spans 13 amino acids. V dropped 2 bases and J dropped 5 bases, with 10 bases sitting between them. Germline V gives CDR1 SGDLS, CDR2 YYNGEE. The CDR3 sequence: CASSVGQEETQYF. CDR3 sequence (DNA): TGTGCCAGCAGCGTCGGTCAGGAGGAGACCCAGTACTTC.

The chain has TRBV6-1 and TRBJ1-1; D unresolved. CDR1 is MNHNS and CDR2 is SASEGT in the germline V gene. The CDR3 runs to 14 residues. The ends were cut back, 8 bases at V and 2 bases at J, with 15 bases in the middle. CDR3 in amino acids: CASGVRGPNTEAFF. In DNA, the CDR3 is TGTGCCAGCGGGGTCCGGGGTCCAAACACTGAAGCTTTCTTT.

J is TRBJ2-5 and V is TRBV7-2, with 9 nucleotides matching TRBD1. The CDR3 runs 14 residues. Trimming removed 4 bases from V and 5 bases from J; junction bases left unmatched: 5. CDR1 and CDR2 from the germline V gene are SGHTA and FQGNSA. This CDR3 is CASSYGTGRETQYF. Here the CDR3 DNA reads TGTGCCAGCAGCTACGGGACAGGGAGGGAGACCCAGTACTTC.

In this sample, this clonotype turned up many times. The chain employs TRBV3-1 and TRBJ1-1; 12 bases fit TRBD1. CDR3 length: 14 residues. Germline CDR1 reads LGHDT; CDR2 reads YNNKEL (reference sequence). V was clipped by 4 bases and J by 8 bases; unmatched bases: 5. CDR3: CASSPRDRGREAFF. DNA for the CDR3: TGTGCCAGCAGCCCTCGGGACAGGGGGCGGGAAGCTTTCTTT.

This clonotype showed up many times. The chain couples TRBV6-1 to TRBJ1-5; the D gene is possibly TRBD1 (5 bases). The CDR3 extends over 15 amino acids. In germline, CDR1 is MNHNS, CDR2 SASEGT. The germline V and J ends were trimmed by 7 bases and 3 bases, with 16 bases remaining between them. CDR3 DNA sequence: TGTGCCAGCACCCCTGTATCAGGGACCAATCAGCCCCAGCATTTT. As protein: CASTPVSGTNQPQHF.

The rearrangement joins TRBV6-1 to TRBJ2-1, with a tentative D call TRBD1 (5 bases). The CDR3 loop spans 15 amino acids. Germline lookup yields CDR1 MNHNS and CDR2 SASEGT. Trimming took off 10 bases at V and 0 bases at J, with 16 bases between the two ends. The CDR3 nucleotides read TGTGCCACCACTCGGCAGGGAAACTCCTACAATGAGCAGTTCTTC. Translated: CATTRQGNSYNEQFF.

The CDR3 region has the DNA TGCGCCAGCAGAACAGGGGTATTGTATGGCTACACCTTC. Amino acid sequence: CASRTGVLYGYTF. V is TRBV5-1 and J is TRBJ1-2, with TRBD1 identical over 7 bases. CDR3 length equals 13 residues. The trim removed 5 bases at V and 5 bases at J, leaving 6 bases unmatched. The germline V gene has CDR1 SGHRS and CDR2 YFSETQ.

This clonotype was seen many times. At one end, the junction sequence differs from germline, possibly due to a read error. The CDR3: CASSSFTDTQYF. CDR3 in DNA: TGTGCCAGCTCATCCTTCACAGATACGCAGTATTTT. This chain connects TRBV5-1 to TRBJ2-3; the D is unclear. CDR1 and CDR2 (germline): SGHRS, YFSETQ. The CDR3 consists of 12 residues.

The gene calls are TRBV30 and TRBJ2-7, with a possible D match to TRBD2 (6 bases). This CDR3 has 14 amino acids. Germline V gene lookup returns CDR1 GTSNPN and CDR2 SVGIG (reference sequence). V gave up 5 bases and J gave up 2 bases, with 16 bases separating them. CDR3 sequence (DNA): TGTGCCTGGGGGCCCGCTAGCGCAACCTACGAGCAGTACTTC. This gives the protein CAWGPASATYEQYF. Complete variable domain (other parts from reference TRBV30 and TRBJ2-7): SQTIHQWPATLVQPVGSPLSLECTVEGTSNPNLYWYRQAAGRGLQLLFYSVGIGQISSEVPQNLSASRPQDRQFILSSKKLLLSDSGFYLCAWGPASATYEQYFGPGTRLTVT.

This clonotype was recorded at least ten times. The gene calls are TRBV7-9 and TRBJ1-4, with D tentatively TRBD1 (5 bases). The germline V gene has CDR1 SEHNR and CDR2 FQNEAQ (reference sequence). This CDR3 spans 14 amino acids. Trimming took 2 bases from V and 7 from J, leaving 11 bases between them. CDR3 nucleotide sequence: TGTGCCAGCAGCTTATGGGACGGTGGTGAAAAACTGTTTTTT. Its translation is CASSLWDGGEKLFF.

Only one count was recorded for this clonotype. J is TRBJ1-1 and V is TRBV11-3, with 8 positions matching TRBD1. Germline loops: CDR1 SGHNT, CDR2 YENEEA. The CDR3 totals 16 residues. After removal of 1 base from V and 1 base from J, the junction contained 5 bases not matched to a gene. The DNA for the CDR3 is TGTGCCAGCAGCTTAGTAACAGGGACAGGGAACACTGAAGCTTTCTTT. Translating it yields CASSLVTGTGNTEAFF.

This clonotype was counted at least ten times. The chain carries TRBV2 and TRBJ1-5; D is perhaps TRBD1 (5 bases). This CDR3 contains 13 residues. Germline lookup yields CDR1 SNHLY and CDR2 FYNNEI. The V end lost 4 bases, the J end lost 7 bases, and 11 bases lay between the germline ends. The CDR3 protein is CASSAGPGQPQHF. As DNA, the CDR3 is TGTGCCAGCAGTGCAGGGCCCGGCCAGCCCCAGCATTTT.

The rearrangement links TRBV29-1 to TRBJ2-1, with D tentatively TRBD2 (5 bases). The ends were cut back, 2 bases at V and 0 bases at J, with 11 bases in the middle. Germline lookup yields CDR1 SQVTM and CDR2 ANQGSEA. This CDR3 is 15 amino acids long. The CDR3 coding sequence is TGCAGCGTTGAAAGCGGTTCGAGCTCCTACAATGAGCAGTTCTTC. Protein: CSVESGSSSYNEQFF.

This chain joins TRBV3-1 and TRBJ2-3, with unresolved D. The germline V gene has CDR1 LGHDT and CDR2 YNNKEL (reference sequence). The V end was cut by 1 base, the J end by 5 bases, with 7 bases between. This CDR3 has 13 residues. CDR3 coding DNA: TGTGCCAGCAGCCAAGTCCGCATAGATACGCAGTATTTT. Translated, it gives CASSQVRIDTQYF.

This clonotype has ten or more counts. The chain has TRBV19 and TRBJ2-1; D might be TRBD2 (6 bases). CDR1 is LNHDA and CDR2 is SQIVND in the germline V gene (reference sequence). The germline V and J ends were trimmed by 2 bases and 0 bases, with 8 bases remaining between them. There are 15 residues in the CDR3. In DNA, the CDR3 is TGTGCCAGTAGTATAACCGGGAGCTCCTACAATGAGCAGTTCTTC. The encoded protein is CASSITGSSYNEQFF.

This clonotype was recorded many times. The V and J genes are TRBV2 and TRBJ1-1; D ambiguous. This CDR3 comprises 14 residues. Trimming left V 6 bases short and J 6 bases short, with 17 bases between. Germline V gene data show CDR1 as SNHLY and CDR2 as FYNNEI. For the CDR3, the DNA is TGTGCCAGCAGGGAACTACGAAATCGGGCTGAAGCTTTCTTT. Its protein is CASRELRNRAEAFF.

This chain links TRBV7-3 with TRBJ1-6, with 10 bases that match TRBD1. With V trimmed by 6 bases and J by 6 bases, 5 bases remained unmatched. This CDR3 region has 15 residues. The germline V gene has CDR1 SGHTA and CDR2 FQGTGA. The CDR3 coding sequence is TGTGCCAGCAGTTTTCGACAGGGGGCTAATTCACCCCTCCACTTT. This gives the protein CASSFRQGANSPLHF.

This clonotype has at least ten counts. The chain couples TRBV6-1 to TRBJ1-5; a possible D gene is TRBD1 (6 bases). Germline V gene data show CDR1 as MNHNS and CDR2 as SASEGT. The CDR3 extends over 17 amino acids. Trimming cost V 5 bases and J 4 bases, with 21 bases left between them. CDR3 nucleotides: TGTGCCAGCAGTCCTCTACTTTCCGGGACACGGAATCAGCCCCAGCATTTT. This sequence encodes CASSPLLSGTRNQPQHF.

The CDR3 DNA follows: TGTGCCAGCAGTTATCGGATTAACACAGATACGCAGTATTTT. Amino acid sequence: CASSYRINTDTQYF. This chain joins TRBV6-5 and TRBJ2-3; no reliable D call. V lost 3 bases and J 2 bases, leaving 9 bases between the germline ends. The CDR3 loop spans 14 amino acids. Germline assignment: CDR1 MNHEY and CDR2 SVGAGI.

A remark on this clonotype: A single base separates this from a much larger clone, so it may be a read error. Given the absence of the conserved phenylalanine or tryptophan at the CDR3 end, a read error is likely. V usage is TRBV9 and J usage is TRBJ1-4; D unclear. CDR1 and CDR2 from the germline V gene are SGDLS and YYNGEE. Trimming stripped 3 bases from V and 3 bases from J, with 12 bases between. CDR3 size: 15 residues. The CDR3: CASSETGSANEKLFL. For the CDR3, the DNA is TGTGCCAGCAGCGAGACGGGTTCGGCTAATGAAAAACTGTTTTTA.